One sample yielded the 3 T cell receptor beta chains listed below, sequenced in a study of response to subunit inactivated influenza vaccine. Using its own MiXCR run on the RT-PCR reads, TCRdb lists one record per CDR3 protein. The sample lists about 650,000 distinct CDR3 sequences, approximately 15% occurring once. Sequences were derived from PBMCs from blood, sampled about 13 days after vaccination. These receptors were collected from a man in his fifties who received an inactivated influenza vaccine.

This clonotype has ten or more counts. This CDR3 reads CASSLRTSGQNTGELFF. The CDR3 DNA reads as TGCGCCAGCAGCTTAAGGACTAGCGGGCAGAACACCGGGGAGCTGTTTTTT. The chain is built from TRBV5-1 and TRBJ2-2; 11 bases align to TRBD2. The V gene end was trimmed by 2 bases and the J gene end by 1 base; junction bases not matched to a gene: 4. This CDR3 has 17 residues. Germline CDR1 and CDR2: SGHRS and YFSETQ. The whole variable domain, filled in from reference TRBV5-1 and TRBJ2-2, reads KAGVTQTPRYLIKTRGQQVTLSCSPISGHRSVSWYQQTPGQGLQFLFEYFSETQRNKGNFPGRFSGRQFSNSRSEMNVSTLELGDSALYLCASSLRTSGQNTGELFFGEGSRLTVL.

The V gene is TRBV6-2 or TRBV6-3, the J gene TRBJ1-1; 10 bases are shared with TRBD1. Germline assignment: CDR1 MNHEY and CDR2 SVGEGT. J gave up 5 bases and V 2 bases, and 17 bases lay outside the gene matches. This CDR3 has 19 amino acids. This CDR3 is CASSYPWFLLTGGETEAFF. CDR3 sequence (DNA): TGTGCCAGCAGTTACCCCTGGTTTCTTCTGACAGGGGGCGAAACTGAAGCTTTCTTT.

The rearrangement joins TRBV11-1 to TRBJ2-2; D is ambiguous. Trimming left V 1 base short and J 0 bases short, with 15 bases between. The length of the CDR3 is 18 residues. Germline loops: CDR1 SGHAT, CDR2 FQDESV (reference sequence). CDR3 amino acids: CASSLVSLIFANTGELFF. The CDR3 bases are TGTGCCAGCAGCTTAGTGAGTTTAATCTTCGCGAACACCGGGGAGCTGTTTTTT.